The rows below give T cell receptor beta chains drawn from one sample of a study of regulatory T cells in long-lasting Graves disease. TCRdb re-analysed the multiplex PCR reads in MiXCR, keeping a single row per CDR3 protein. The sample holds about 470,000 distinct CDR3 sequences, under 25% seen once. The sequences come from peripheral blood mononuclear cells (PBMCs), collected when the disease was refractory, from a patient treated with antithyroid drugs. The receptors come from a female donor with Graves disease. CDR3s include the opening cysteine and the closing phenylalanine or tryptophan. Fields, in order: clone size, D gene, V gene, J gene, CDR3 DNA, CDR3 protein. A D gene is named only where the DNA matches it firmly. Some rows mark clone size as missing; the rest say once, few, many or name a class of expanded clone.

abundance: many
d_gene: -
v_gene: TRBV2
j_gene: TRBJ1-5
CDR3nt: TGTGCCAGCATGGGAACAGCCAATCAGCCCCAGCATTTT
CDR3aa: CASMGTANQPQHF

abundance: many
d_gene: -
v_gene: TRBV2
j_gene: TRBJ2-2
CDR3nt: TGTGCCAGAGGGGGGTCCTCAAACACCGGGGAGCTGTTTTTT
CDR3aa: CARGGSSNTGELFF

abundance: few
d_gene: TRBD2
v_gene: TRBV29-1
j_gene: TRBJ2-7
CDR3nt: TGCAGCGTCAGGGCCCTAGCGGGAGGCGGGTCCTACGAGCAGTACTTC
CDR3aa: CSVRALAGGGSYEQYF

abundance: few
d_gene: -
v_gene: TRBV4-1
j_gene: TRBJ1-4
CDR3nt: TGCGCCAGCAGCCAAGACCCAGGGTTATACGAAAAACTGTTTTTT
CDR3aa: CASSQDPGLYEKLFF

abundance: -
d_gene: TRBD1
v_gene: TRBV27
j_gene: TRBJ1-5
CDR3nt: TGTGCCAGCAGTGTTCAGGGGGCGAGCAATCAGCCCCAGCATTTT
CDR3aa: CASSVQGASNQPQHF

abundance: -
d_gene: -
v_gene: TRBV27
j_gene: TRBJ2-5
CDR3nt: TGTGCCAGCAGTTTGGGGGGGAGGGGGCCCTACCAAGAGACCCAGTACTTC
CDR3aa: CASSLGGRGPYQETQYF

abundance: many
d_gene: TRBD2
v_gene: TRBV10-3
j_gene: TRBJ2-7
CDR3nt: TGTGCCATCAGTATATCGCGCGGGAGCGACTCCTACGAGCAGTACTTC
CDR3aa: CAISISRGSDSYEQYF

abundance: -
d_gene: -
v_gene: TRBV3-1
j_gene: TRBJ2-2
CDR3nt: TGTGCCAGCAGCCTGGTCACCGGGGAGCTGTCTTTT
CDR3aa: CASSLVTGELSF

abundance: many
d_gene: -
v_gene: TRBV6-1
j_gene: TRBJ1-3
CDR3nt: TGTGCCAGCAGTGTAACCGGGACGGTGGACACCATATATTTT
CDR3aa: CASSVTGTVDTIYF

abundance: few
d_gene: -
v_gene: TRBV20-1
j_gene: TRBJ1-2
CDR3nt: TGCAGTGCTATGGGATATGCCTATGGCTACACCTTC
CDR3aa: CSAMGYAYGYTF

abundance: -
d_gene: TRBD1
v_gene: TRBV4-1
j_gene: TRBJ2-7
CDR3nt: TGCGCCAGCAGCCAACCCGGGACAGGGAACGAGCAGTACTTC
CDR3aa: CASSQPGTGNEQYF

abundance: few
d_gene: TRBD1
v_gene: TRBV13
j_gene: TRBJ2-7
CDR3nt: TGTGCCAGCAGCCCCAATCAGGGGGCCTACGAGCAGTACTTC
CDR3aa: CASSPNQGAYEQYF

abundance: few
d_gene: TRBD1
v_gene: TRBV19
j_gene: TRBJ2-5
CDR3nt: TGTGCCAGTAGCCGGGGACAGCTCCAAGAGACCCAGTACTTC
CDR3aa: CASSRGQLQETQYF

abundance: -
d_gene: -
v_gene: TRBV20-1
j_gene: TRBJ1-3
CDR3nt: TGCAGTGCTAGAGACGAGGCTGTCATCGGGTTCTCTGGAAACACCATATATTTT
CDR3aa: CSARDEAVIGFSGNTIYF

abundance: -
d_gene: -
v_gene: TRBV7-9
j_gene: TRBJ2-1
CDR3nt: TGTGCCAGCAGCTGGGACGATAGGCCGTTCTTC
CDR3aa: CASSWDDRPFF

abundance: -
d_gene: -
v_gene: TRBV28
j_gene: TRBJ2-7
CDR3nt: TGTGCCAGCAGTACGGGGGGCTGGCGGGAGTCACACGAGCAGTACTTC
CDR3aa: CASSTGGWRESHEQYF

abundance: -
d_gene: TRBD2
v_gene: TRBV20-1
j_gene: TRBJ2-5
CDR3nt: TGCAGTGCTCCTATACCGGGGGGGGGGAAAGAGACCCAGTACTTC
CDR3aa: CSAPIPGGGKETQYF

abundance: -
d_gene: TRBD1
v_gene: TRBV19
j_gene: TRBJ1-1
CDR3nt: TGTGCCAGTACCCTGGGGACAGGCGTTCCAACTGAAGCTTTCTTT
CDR3aa: CASTLGTGVPTEAFF

abundance: -
d_gene: -
v_gene: TRBV5-1
j_gene: TRBJ2-3
CDR3nt: TGCGCCAGCAGCTTGGCAGGCAGGGAAGGCACAGATACGCAGTATTTT
CDR3aa: CASSLAGREGTDTQYF

abundance: -
d_gene: TRBD2
v_gene: TRBV29-1
j_gene: TRBJ2-7
CDR3nt: TGCAGCGTTGAAGACCGGCTAGCGGGTTCCTACGAGCAGTACTTC
CDR3aa: CSVEDRLAGSYEQYF

abundance: few
d_gene: -
v_gene: TRBV28
j_gene: TRBJ2-2
CDR3nt: TGTGCCAGTGGACCCTCCGGGGAGCTGTTTTTT
CDR3aa: CASGPSGELFF

abundance: many
d_gene: -
v_gene: TRBV28
j_gene: TRBJ1-2
CDR3nt: TGTGCCAGCAGTTTTATTGTGGACGGTGTCTATGGCTACACCTTC
CDR3aa: CASSFIVDGVYGYTF

abundance: many
d_gene: -
v_gene: TRBV2
j_gene: TRBJ1-5
CDR3nt: TGTGCCAGCAGAGGTCAGGGATATCAGCCCCAGCATTTT
CDR3aa: CASRGQGYQPQHF

abundance: few
d_gene: -
v_gene: TRBV7-9
j_gene: TRBJ1-4
CDR3nt: TGTGCCAGCAGCTTAACAGAGACAACTAATGAAAAACTGTTTTTT
CDR3aa: CASSLTETTNEKLFF

abundance: -
d_gene: TRBD1
v_gene: TRBV29-1
j_gene: TRBJ1-5
CDR3nt: TGCAGCGTACGACAGGGTCCCTATAGCAATCAGCCCCAGCATTTT
CDR3aa: CSVRQGPYSNQPQHF

abundance: -
d_gene: -
v_gene: TRBV2
j_gene: TRBJ1-5
CDR3nt: TGTGCCAGCAGTGGAGGGAGCGGGCGAGAGCCCCAGCATTTT
CDR3aa: CASSGGSGREPQHF